Below are 30 T cell receptor beta chains sequenced from a single sample in a study of CD8+CD57+ T cells in acquired aplastic anemia. Previously, flow cytometry had revealed CD8+CD57+ cell expansion in the patients chosen for sequencing. The TCR beta profiling, which covered VDJ combination and CDR3 sequence, was carried out using genomic DNA as the template. TCRdb reanalysed the reads using MiXCR and keeps one entry per CDR3 protein. Of over 40,000 distinct CDR3 sequences in the sample, under 80% were seen once. The material sequenced was sorted CD4+, CD8+, or CD8+CD57+ T cells (not recorded which) from PBMCs. Receptor source: a human donor with aplastic anemia.

This chain uses TRBV7-6 with TRBJ2-3; TRBD2 matches at 9 bases. Germline V lookup: CDR1 SGHVS, CDR2 FNYEAQ. The V segment lost 4 bases and the J segment 5 bases; nucleotides outside the gene matches: 7. This CDR3 spans 15 amino acids. The CDR3 is CASSYSGGPKDTQYF. The DNA for the CDR3 is TGTGCCAGCAGCTACAGCGGGGGGCCCAAAGATACGCAGTATTTT.

The chain has TRBV11-1 and TRBJ2-1; no definite D call. The CDR3 length is 14 residues. The V gene's germline CDR1 is SGHAT and CDR2 FQDESV (reference sequence). Trimming took off 3 bases at V and 0 bases at J, with 6 bases between the two ends. CDR3 in DNA: TGTGCCAGCAGCTTCCCCGTCTCCTACAATGAGCAGTTCTTC. Translated: CASSFPVSYNEQFF.

This clonotype appeared many times. The V gene is TRBV13, the J gene TRBJ2-2; D unresolved. The V end was cut by 5 bases, the J end by 3 bases, with 16 bases between. The CDR3 length is 16 residues. Germline V gene data show CDR1 as PRHDT and CDR2 as FYEKMQ (reference sequence). The CDR3 here is CASSPPSRSDTGELFF. In nucleotides, the CDR3 is TGTGCCAGCAGCCCCCCCAGTCGTTCGGACACCGGGGAGCTGTTTTTT. Looking up the rest from reference TRBV13 and TRBJ2-2 gives the full variable domain: AAGVIQSPRHLIKEKRETATLKCYPIPRHDTVYWYQQGPGQDPQFLISFYEKMQSDKGSIPDRFSAQQFSDYHSELNMSSLELGDSALYFCASSPPSRSDTGELFFGEGSRLTVL.

This rearrangement joins TRBV20-1 to TRBJ1-2; TRBD1 matches at 7 bases. CDR3 size: 12 residues. In germline, CDR1 is DFQATT, CDR2 SNEGSKA (reference sequence). The ends lost 6 bases at V and 8 bases at J; junction bases unmatched: 9. CDR3 DNA: TGCAGTGCCTTGACAGGGAAAAGCGGCTACACCTTC. It yields the protein CSALTGKSGYTF.

The chain combines TRBV20-1 with TRBJ2-7, with D perhaps matching TRBD1 or TRBD2 (5 bases each). Germline loops: CDR1 DFQATT, CDR2 SNEGSKA (reference sequence). Trimming took off 7 bases at V and 2 bases at J, with 12 bases between the two ends. CDR3 length: 12 residues. The CDR3 here is CSERDETYEQYF. In DNA, the CDR3 is TGCAGTGAACGGGACGAAACCTACGAGCAGTACTTC.

Details on this clonotype: This may arise from a read error, as a much more abundant clone is one base away. The chain recombines TRBV2 with TRBJ2-7; 8 bases match TRBD1. Per germline, CDR1 SNHLY and CDR2 FYNNEI. The CDR3 has 15 amino acids. The CDR3 protein is CASSQEGETGDEKYF. The CDR3, as DNA: TGTGCCAGCAGCCAAGAGGGGGAGACAGGGGACGAGAAGTACTTC.

V usage is TRBV2 and J usage is TRBJ1-6; D not certain. Trimming cost V 7 bases and J 0 bases, with 10 bases left between them. This CDR3 spans 15 amino acids. CDR1 is SNHLY, CDR2 FYNNEI, per germline. The chain's CDR3 is CASTGLYSYNSPLHF. As DNA, the CDR3 is TGTGCCAGCACTGGCTTATACTCCTATAATTCACCCCTCCACTTT.

Note on this clonotype: The junction departs from germline at one end; a sequencing error may be responsible. The chain combines TRBV2 with TRBJ2-5; D could derive from TRBD1 or TRBD2 (6 bases each). The CDR3 is 14 residues long. CDR1 is SNHLY, CDR2 FYNNEI, per germline. The CDR3 bases are TGTGCCTGCAGGGGCGGGAACGTGGCAGAGACCCAGTACTTC. Encoded protein: CACRGGNVAETQYF. The full variable domain, in which reference TRBV2 and TRBJ2-5 provide the parts outside the CDR3, is EPEVTQTPSHQVTQMGQEVILRCVPISNHLYFYWYRQILGQKVEFLVSFYNNEISEKSEIFDDQFSVERPDGSNFTLKIRSTKLEDSAMYFCACRGGNVAETQYFGPGTRLLVL.

This CDR3 reads CASSLSGFQQPQHF. The CDR3 coding sequence is TGTGCCAGCAGCTTGTCAGGGTTCCAGCAGCCCCAGCATTTT. The V call is TRBV25-1, the J call TRBJ1-5; TRBD1 is a possible D gene (5 bases). This CDR3 is built from 14 residues. Trimming removed 6 bases from V and 7 bases from J, with 16 bases in between. CDR1 MGHDK and CDR2 SYGVNS come from the germline V gene.

The chain employs TRBV24-1 and TRBJ2-7; TRBD1 matches 9 bases. This CDR3 is built from 17 residues. The V segment lost 4 bases and the J segment 3 bases; nucleotides outside the gene matches: 12. Germline-derived CDR1 and CDR2 are KGHDR and SFDVKD. CDR3 sequence: CATSDPPGTGKGYEQYF. The CDR3 DNA sequence: TGTGCCACCAGTGACCCACCCGGGACAGGGAAAGGCTACGAGCAGTACTTC.

This clonotype was recorded at least ten times. This chain uses TRBV9 with TRBJ2-5, with a weak D call TRBD2 (7 bases). The V gene lost 0 bases and the J gene lost 1 base, with 10 bases spanning the gap. The CDR3 spans 15 residues. The V gene's germline CDR1 is SGDLS and CDR2 YYNGEE. DNA for the CDR3: TGTGCCAGCAGCGTAGGGGCGGGGGCCCAAGAGACCCAGTACTTC. Amino acids: CASSVGAGAQETQYF.

This clonotype has a count of ten or more. This sequence joins TRBV2 and TRBJ2-5, with TRBD2 identical over 7 bases. This CDR3 region has 12 residues. The germline CDR1 and CDR2 sequences are SNHLY and FYNNEI. The V gene end was trimmed by 6 bases and the J gene end by 4 bases; junction bases not matched to a gene: 2. CDR3 nucleotides: TGTGCCAGCAGAGTAGCGGGAGAGACCCAGTACTTC. This codes for CASRVAGETQYF.

This clonotype was seen ten or more times. This sequence joins TRBV7-9 and TRBJ1-1, with 8 bases aligning to TRBD1. The CDR3 has 15 amino acids. V gave up 3 bases and J gave up 2 bases; unmatched junction bases: 5. Germline V gene data show CDR1 as SEHNR and CDR2 as FQNEAQ (reference sequence). The CDR3 DNA reads as TGTGCCAGCAGCTTGACAGGGGTGACTAACACTGAAGCTTTCTTT. It codes for CASSLTGVTNTEAFF.

This clonotype occurred a few times. The chain employs TRBV7-2 and TRBJ1-6; D is undetermined. This CDR3 contains 12 residues. The V end was cut by 5 bases, the J end by 13 bases, with 12 bases between. The germline V gene has CDR1 SGHTA and CDR2 FQGNSA. CDR3 amino acids: CASSVPNAPLHF. The CDR3 nucleotides are TGTGCCAGCAGCGTCCCAAACGCTCCCCTCCACTTT.

This clonotype was counted many times. J is TRBJ2-2 and V is TRBV16; D gene unclear. The CDR3 runs 16 residues. CDR1 is KGHSY, CDR2 FQNENV, per germline. The V end lost 1 base, the J end lost 3 bases, and 12 bases lay between the germline ends. Written as DNA, the CDR3 is TGTGCCAGCAGCCAATTTCCCCCAGGCCACACCGGGGAGCTGTTTTTT. Translating it yields CASSQFPPGHTGELFF. The full variable domain, completed using reference TRBV16 and TRBJ2-2, is GEEVAQTPKHLVRGEGQKAKLYCAPIKGHSYVFWYQQVLKNEFKFLISFQNENVFDETGMPKERFSAKCLPNSPCSLEIQATKLEDSAVYFCASSQFPPGHTGELFFGEGSRLTVL.

This clonotype was recorded many times. The rearrangement links TRBV13 to TRBJ1-1, with 7 bases identical to TRBD1. This CDR3 has 12 residues. The V segment lost 5 bases and the J segment 5 bases; nucleotides outside the gene matches: 2. Looked up from germline, CDR1 is PRHDT and CDR2 is FYEKMQ (reference sequence). The CDR3 protein is CASSLTGTEAFF. CDR3 bases: TGTGCCAGCAGCCTGACAGGGACTGAAGCTTTCTTT.

This clonotype was seen many times. The J gene is TRBJ2-7, the V gene TRBV7-2, with D possibly being TRBD2 (5 bases). Germline V gene lookup returns CDR1 SGHTA and CDR2 FQGNSA. This CDR3 contains 15 residues. Trimming took off 5 bases at V and 2 bases at J, with 16 bases between the two ends. The CDR3 reads CASSRLTGSPYEQYF. For the CDR3, the DNA is TGTGCCAGCAGCCGACTGACGGGGTCCCCCTACGAGCAGTACTTC.

The J gene is TRBJ1-1, the V gene TRBV7-8; D gene uncertain. This CDR3 contains 14 residues. V lost 9 bases and J 2 bases, leaving 16 bases between the germline ends. Germline V gene sequence: CDR1 SGHVS, CDR2 FQNEAQ. The CDR3 coding sequence is TGTGCCAGTAGTTCTTGGACCGTTAACACTGAAGCTTTCTTT. Protein sequence: CASSSWTVNTEAFF.

The chain uses TRBV20-1 and TRBJ2-3, with 10 bases lining up with TRBD2. CDR3 length: 16 amino acids. The trim removed 0 bases at V and 6 bases at J, leaving 9 bases unmatched. Germline V gene data show CDR1 as DFQATT and CDR2 as SNEGSKA (reference sequence). The CDR3 loop is CSARDTSGGVRDTQYF. CDR3 DNA: TGCAGTGCTAGAGATACGAGCGGGGGGGTCAGGGATACGCAGTATTTT.

The chain links TRBV7-2 to TRBJ1-6; no clear D. The CDR3 is made up of 12 amino acids. CDR1 and CDR2 (germline): SGHTA, FQGNSA. With 1 base removed from V and 13 bases from J, the gap between germline ends came to 8 bases. CDR3 protein: CASSLVDPPLHF. In DNA form, the CDR3 reads TGTGCCAGCAGCTTAGTAGACCCGCCCCTCCACTTT. The full variable domain, completed using reference TRBV7-2 and TRBJ1-6, is GAGVSQSPSNKVTEKGKDVELRCDPISGHTALYWYRQSLGQGLEFLIYFQGNSAPDKSGLPSDRFSAERTGGSVSTLTIQRTQQEDSAVYLCASSLVDPPLHFGNGTRLTVT.

The sample holds many counts of this clonotype. The chain joins TRBV5-1 to TRBJ2-7, with D perhaps TRBD2 (6 bases). Trimming pared 3 bases from V and 0 bases from J, leaving 10 bases between. Germline values: CDR1 SGHRS, CDR2 YFSETQ. The CDR3 runs to 14 residues. DNA of the CDR3: TGCGCCAGCAGCTGGGGGAGGAACTCCTACGAGCAGTACTTC. Amino acids: CASSWGRNSYEQYF.

By its share, this clonotype is medium-sized. The chain links TRBV10-1 to TRBJ2-1; TRBD1 matches 10 bases. V was pared by 5 bases and J by 7 bases, with 5 bases of the junction left unmatched. This CDR3 region has 14 residues. Germline V gene data show CDR1 as WNHNN and CDR2 as SYGVQD (reference sequence). The DNA for the CDR3 is TGCGCCAGCAGTACCGGGACAGGGGTAAATGAGCAGTTCTTC. It translates to CASSTGTGVNEQFF.

The genes are TRBV5-1 and TRBJ2-5, with 11 bases matching TRBD2. Trimming at V came to 3 bases and at J to 5 bases, leaving 9 bases not matched to a gene. The CDR3 is made up of 16 amino acids. Germline assignment: CDR1 SGHRS and CDR2 YFSETQ. CDR3 in amino acids: CASSSSSGRARETQYF. The CDR3 DNA reads as TGCGCCAGCAGCTCGAGTAGCGGGAGGGCCCGGGAGACCCAGTACTTC. Using reference TRBV5-1 and TRBJ2-5 for the parts outside the CDR3, the full variable domain is KAGVTQTPRYLIKTRGQQVTLSCSPISGHRSVSWYQQTPGQGLQFLFEYFSETQRNKGNFPGRFSGRQFSNSRSEMNVSTLELGDSALYLCASSSSSGRARETQYFGPGTRLLVL.

As regards this clonotype: A much larger clone differs by one base, so this may be a read error. The CDR3 nucleotides are TGCGCCAGCAGCCAAGGGGGAGGGGCCGACGTCCTGACTTTC. Amino acid sequence: CASSQGGGADVLTF. J is TRBJ2-6 and V is TRBV4-1; TRBD2 matches at 7 bases. The CDR3 is 14 amino acids. Germline loops: CDR1 MGHRA, CDR2 YSYEKL.

The chain has TRBV2 and TRBJ1-2; D is unclear. V lost 6 bases and J lost 2, with 10 bases in between. The CDR3 spans 13 residues. Per the germline V gene, CDR1 is SNHLY and CDR2 is FYNNEI. The CDR3 nucleotides are TGTGCCAGCAGGCACCGATTGAACTATGGCTACACCTTC. It translates to CASRHRLNYGYTF.

V gene TRBV4-1 combines with J gene TRBJ2-7; the match to TRBD1 covers 7 bases. The V gene's germline CDR1 is MGHRA and CDR2 YSYEKL. The CDR3 covers 15 residues. Losses at the gene ends were 3 bases for V and 2 bases for J; bases not matched to a gene: 7. CDR3 region: CASSHPGGQTYEQYF. The CDR3 nucleotides are TGCGCCAGCAGCCATCCTGGGGGACAGACCTACGAGCAGTACTTC.

There are many counts of this clonotype. The chain is built from TRBV9 and TRBJ1-1; 7 nucleotides align to TRBD1. The CDR3 contains 14 residues. V shed 6 bases and J 0 bases; nucleotides not matched to a gene: 5. In germline, CDR1 is SGDLS, CDR2 YYNGEE. Here the CDR3 reads CASNEGTVNTEAFF. In nucleotides, the CDR3 is TGTGCCAGCAATGAGGGGACAGTGAACACTGAAGCTTTCTTT. The whole variable domain, remainder taken from reference TRBV9 and TRBJ1-1, is DSGVTQTPKHLITATGQRVTLRCSPRSGDLSVYWYQQSLDQGLQFLIQYYNGEERAKGNILERFSAQQFPDLHSELNLSSLELGDSALYFCASNEGTVNTEAFFGQGTRLTVV.

This clonotype is labeled medium-sized. The gene calls are TRBV25-1 and TRBJ2-1; D is possibly TRBD1 (6 bases). V shed 8 bases and J shed 3 bases, with 14 bases lying between them. The CDR3 length is 14 residues. The germline CDR1 and CDR2 sequences are MGHDK and SYGVNS. CDR3 nucleotides: TGTGCCAGCCGAGACAGGTATCTCTACAATGAGCAGTTCTTC. It is translated as CASRDRYLYNEQFF. The complete variable domain, with remaining parts taken from reference TRBV25-1 and TRBJ2-1, reads EADIYQTPRYLVIGTGKKITLECSQTMGHDKMYWYQQDPGMELHLIHYSYGVNSTEKGDLSSESTVSRIRTEHFPLTLESARPSHTSQYLCASRDRYLYNEQFFGPGTRLTVL.

This chain joins TRBV29-1 and TRBJ2-7, with a possible D match to TRBD2 (6 bases). V was pared by 0 bases and J by 6 bases, with 12 bases between. The length of the CDR3 is 13 residues. CDR1 and CDR2 from the germline V gene are SQVTM and ANQGSEA. The CDR3 loop is CSVEDASDPEQYF. CDR3 DNA sequence: TGCAGCGTTGAAGATGCTAGCGATCCCGAGCAGTACTTC.

The V gene is TRBV14, the J gene TRBJ2-5, with D perhaps matching TRBD1 (5 bases). Trimming removed 6 bases from V and 3 bases from J, with 17 bases in between. CDR1 is SGHDN and CDR2 is FVKESK in the germline V gene. The CDR3 contains 15 residues. For the CDR3, the DNA is TGTGCCAGCAGTTTGAATCAGGGTGGTGAAGAGACCCAGTACTTC. It is translated as CASSLNQGGEETQYF.